Reported below is one TCR beta chain. The antigen remains undetermined. This sample was taken from a study of T cells in localized non-small cell lung cancer. General observations from the study: Of the top 100 tumor clones, median roughly 60 were in adjacent lung, approximately 28 among its top 100. In the blood, greater T cell density corresponded to longer overall survival. It was uninvolved adjacent lung that showed the highest T cell clonality, exceeding tumor.

Here immunoSEQ multiplex PCR was the method, and the copy in TCRdb shows in-frame clones only, minus some. The sample gives about 4,800 clones, around 60% of which show up once; around 4% is in the top ten. The clonotype was recovered from a male donor at least 60 years old with stage I squamous cell lung carcinoma. The sample was lymph node tissue, taken before any cancer treatment.

The CDR3 DNA reads TGTGCCAGCAGCCCCCGACAGGGGGGAAACACTGAAGCTTTCTTT. This codes for CASSPRQGGNTEAFF. The V gene is TRBV16, the J gene TRBJ1-1; 9 bases align to TRBD1. CDR3 length: 15 amino acids. The germline CDR1 and CDR2 sequences are KGHSY and FQNENV. Trimming at V came to 4 bases and at J to 2 bases, leaving 5 bases not matched to a gene.